The next 14 T cell receptor beta chains were all read from a single sample in a study of Graves' ophthalmopathy and Graves' hyperthyroidism. The authors amplified TCR beta CDR3 regions from RNA transcripts. An opening RT-PCR round employed HTBI primers and preceded a second-round multiplex PCR. MiXCR, applied by TCRdb to the multiplex PCR reads, yields one record per CDR3 protein. The table has more than 1,000,000 distinct CDR3 sequences, 36% seen once. The sample consisted of peripheral blood or thyroid tissue (not recorded which). These receptors were collected from an adult man with Graves' hyperthyroidism.

The V gene is TRBV12-3 or TRBV12-4, the J gene TRBJ2-6; TRBD1 aligns across 8 bases. This CDR3 has 18 residues. Germline trimming cut 6 bases from V and 0 bases from J; bases unmatched to any gene: 10. In DNA, the CDR3 is TGTGCCAGCAGACCCCCAGGGGGCGTCGCCTCTGGGGCCAACGTCCTGACTTTC. Protein: CASRPPGGVASGANVLTF.

V is TRBV15 and J is TRBJ2-5, with D tentatively TRBD1 or TRBD2 (6 bases each). The CDR3 sequence is 19 residues long. V lost 5 bases to trimming and J lost 4 bases, with 29 bases between them. CDR1 and CDR2 from the germline V gene are LNHNV and YYDKDF (reference sequence). The CDR3 coding sequence is TGTGCCACCAGCGCTTTGCGGTTGAGGGGGGCCCCTGGGCGAGAGACCCAGTACTTC. Its protein is CATSALRLRGAPGRETQYF.

The rearrangement joins TRBV29-1 to TRBJ2-7; a possible D gene is TRBD2 (5 bases). The CDR3 has 13 amino acids. The V gene lost 6 bases and the J gene lost 2 bases, with 14 bases spanning the gap. Germline-derived CDR1 and CDR2 are SQVTM and ANQGSEA. The CDR3 sequence is CSVGPAEPYEQYF. DNA for the CDR3: TGCAGCGTCGGCCCAGCGGAACCCTACGAGCAGTACTTC.

V usage is TRBV20-1 and J usage is TRBJ1-2; D uncertain. V dropped 6 bases and J dropped 8 bases, with 10 bases sitting between them. The CDR3 length is 10 residues. Germline CDR1 DFQATT, CDR2 SNEGSKA (reference sequence). The CDR3 sequence is CSASKPGYTF. CDR3 coding DNA: TGCAGTGCCTCTAAACCGGGCTACACCTTC.

This clonotype occurred many times. The genes are TRBV9 and TRBJ1-4; tentative D call: TRBD1 (6 bases). The CDR3 runs 15 residues. Trimming cost V 0 bases and J 0 bases, with 6 bases left between them. Germline CDR1 and CDR2: SGDLS and YYNGEE. CDR3 residues: CASSVGTATNEKLFF. The CDR3 nucleotides read TGTGCCAGCAGCGTAGGGACAGCAACTAATGAAAAACTGTTTTTT.

This clonotype has at least ten counts. V and J are TRBV5-6 and TRBJ2-5; D is uncertain. Per germline, CDR1 SGHDT and CDR2 YYEEEE. The CDR3 totals 12 residues. V lost 6 bases to trimming and J lost 7 bases, with 13 bases between them. CDR3 bases: TGTGCCAGCAACCCAGGACGTGGGACCCAGTACTTC. Its translation is CASNPGRGTQYF.

To note about this clonotype: Just one base apart from a much larger clone, this may be a read error. In DNA form, the CDR3 reads TGTGCCAGTAGCCATAGGACAGCCAGCGCCTACGAGCAGTACTTC. Amino acids: CASSHRTASAYEQYF. The V gene is TRBV19, the J gene TRBJ2-7; D might be TRBD1 (6 bases). V was shortened by 6 bases and J by 2 bases, with 17 bases between the two germline ends. Germline V CDR1 and CDR2: LNHDA, SQIVND (reference sequence). The length of the CDR3 is 15 residues. Complete variable domain (other parts from reference TRBV19 and TRBJ2-7): DGGITQSPKYLFRKEGQNVTLSCEQNLNHDAMYWYRQDPGQGLRLIYYSQIVNDFQKGDIAEGYSVSREKKESFPLTVTSAQKNPTAFYLCASSHRTASAYEQYFGPGTRLTVT.

The chain recombines TRBV19 with TRBJ1-5; no definite D call. The V gene's germline CDR1 is LNHDA and CDR2 SQIVND (reference sequence). The length of the CDR3 is 15 residues. V lost 5 bases to trimming and J lost 4 bases, with 15 bases between them. The DNA for the CDR3 is TGTGCCAGTAGTGTTATCCTGGGAGGAAATCAGCCCCAGCATTTT. It yields the protein CASSVILGGNQPQHF.

This clonotype was detected ten times or more. The CDR3 coding sequence is TGCGCCAGCGCCGGGAGCGGGAGGGAGGGAAAGACCCAGTACTTC. It is translated as CASAGSGREGKTQYF. This chain joins TRBV10-2 and TRBJ2-5; 10 nucleotides line up with TRBD2. With V trimmed by 8 bases and J by 6 bases, 12 bases remained unmatched. Per germline, CDR1 WSHSY and CDR2 SAAADI. The CDR3 covers 15 residues.

This clonotype came up many times. The rearrangement joins TRBV29-1 to TRBJ2-7, with 10 bases lining up with TRBD2. Germline CDR1 and CDR2: SQVTM and ANQGSEA. This CDR3 is built from 13 residues. V gave up 2 bases and J gave up 3 bases; unmatched junction bases: 1. The CDR3 loop reads CSVESGRDYEQYF. The CDR3 DNA is TGCAGCGTTGAAAGCGGGAGGGACTACGAGCAGTACTTC.

This clonotype was recorded at least ten times. CDR3 nucleotide sequence: TGCAGCGTTGACGGACAGGGACCAATCAACCAATACTTC. Translated, it gives CSVDGQGPINQYF. The chain is built from TRBV29-1 and TRBJ2-5; 8 nucleotides match TRBD1. CDR1 SQVTM and CDR2 ANQGSEA come from the germline V gene. V lost 3 bases to trimming and J lost 14 bases; unmatched junction nucleotides: 14. The CDR3 is 13 residues long.

With regard to this clonotype: A much larger clone sits a single nucleotide away, making a read error possible. The V and J genes are TRBV20-1 and TRBJ1-5; D remains ambiguous. V lost 5 bases, J lost 2 bases, and 16 bases lay in between. CDR3 length: 15 amino acids. From germline, CDR1 is DFQATT and CDR2 SNEGSKA (reference sequence). The CDR3, as DNA: TGCAGTGCTCAACACGGACTTCTTGGCAATCAGCCCCAGCATTTT. Translation: CSAQHGLLGNQPQHF.

This clonotype has only one observation. The chain couples TRBV10-3 to TRBJ2-7; D could derive from TRBD1 or TRBD2 (5 bases each). Trimming stripped 9 bases from V and 6 bases from J, with 9 bases between. Looked up from germline, CDR1 is ENHRY and CDR2 is SYGVKD. The CDR3 consists of 10 residues. Here the CDR3 reads CAIKGTEQYF. The CDR3 DNA follows: TGTGCCATAAAAGGGACCGAGCAGTACTTC.

This clonotype has only a few counts. The gene calls are TRBV14 and TRBJ1-1; D perhaps matches TRBD1 (5 bases). Germline CDR1 SGHDN, CDR2 FVKESK. The CDR3 has 14 amino acids. The V end was cut by 0 bases, the J end by 3 bases, with 8 bases between. CDR3 residues: CASSQDWGDTEAFF. CDR3 bases: TGTGCCAGCAGCCAAGATTGGGGGGACACTGAAGCTTTCTTT.